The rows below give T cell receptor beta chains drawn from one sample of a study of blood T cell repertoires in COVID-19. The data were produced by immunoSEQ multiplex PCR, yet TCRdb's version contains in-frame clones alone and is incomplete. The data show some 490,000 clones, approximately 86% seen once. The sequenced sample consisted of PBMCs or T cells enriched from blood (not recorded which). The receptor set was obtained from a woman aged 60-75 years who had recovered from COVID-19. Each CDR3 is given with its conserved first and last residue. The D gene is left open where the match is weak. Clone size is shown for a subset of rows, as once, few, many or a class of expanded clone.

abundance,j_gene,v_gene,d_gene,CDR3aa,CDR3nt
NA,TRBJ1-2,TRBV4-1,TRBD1,CASSQGRTGALPNYGYTF,TGCGCCAGCAGCCAAGGCAGAACAGGGGCCTTACCGAACTATGGCTACACCTTC
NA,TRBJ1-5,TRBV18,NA,CASSTGGSQPQHF,TGTGCCAGCTCAACCGGGGGATCACAGCCCCAGCATTTT
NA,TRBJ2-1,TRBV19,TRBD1,CASSIRQGSDEQFF,TGTGCCAGTAGTATAAGACAGGGGTCGGATGAGCAGTTCTTC
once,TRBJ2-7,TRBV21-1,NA,CASSSRGGDEQYF,TGTGCCAGCAGCTCGCGGGGGGGCGACGAGCAGTACTTC
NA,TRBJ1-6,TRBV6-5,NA,CASSPDSVYNSPLHF,TGTGCCAGCAGTCCGGACAGTGTCTATAATTCACCCCTCCACTTT
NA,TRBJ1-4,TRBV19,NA,CASSISATNEKLFF,TGTGCCAGTAGTATATCTGCAACTAATGAAAAACTGTTTTTT
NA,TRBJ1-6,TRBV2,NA,CASSTGYNSPLHF,TGTGCCAGCAGTACGGGGTATAATTCACCCCTCCACTTT
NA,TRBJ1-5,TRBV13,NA,CASSLGSLNQPQHF,TGTGCCAGCAGCTTGGGTAGCCTCAATCAGCCCCAGCATTTT
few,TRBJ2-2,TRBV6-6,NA,CASSYRRDGELFF,TGTGCCAGCAGTTACAGGAGAGACGGGGAGCTGTTTTTT
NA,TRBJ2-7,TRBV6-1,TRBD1,CASSEKGQGKQYF,TGTGCCAGCAGTGAAAAGGGACAGGGCAAGCAGTACTTC
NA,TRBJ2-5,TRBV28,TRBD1,CASSHPGTGGRETQYF,TGTGCCAGCAGTCACCCCGGGACAGGGGGTAGGGAGACCCAGTACTTC
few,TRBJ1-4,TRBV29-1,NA,CSVGTAEKLFF,TGCAGCGTTGGGACAGCAGAAAAACTGTTTTTT
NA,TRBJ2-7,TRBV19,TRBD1,CATSPGQGYEQYF,TGTGCCACGTCCCCGGGACAGGGCTACGAGCAGTACTTC
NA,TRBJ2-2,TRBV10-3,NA,CAISESNVAGANTGELFF,TGTGCCATCAGTGAGTCGAACGTTGCAGGGGCGAACACCGGGGAGCTGTTTTTT
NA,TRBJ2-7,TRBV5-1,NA,CASRDSSYEQYF,TGCGCCAGCAGGGACAGCTCCTACGAGCAGTACTTC
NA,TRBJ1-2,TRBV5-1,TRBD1,CASSMTGTEYGYTF,TGCGCCAGCAGCATGACCGGGACAGAGTATGGCTACACCTTC
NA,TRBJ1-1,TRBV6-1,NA,CASSEEGTAFF,TGTGCCAGCAGTGAGGAGGGGACGGCTTTCTTT
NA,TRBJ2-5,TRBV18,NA,CASSDSSETQYF,TGTGCCAGCTCAGACAGTTCGGAGACCCAGTACTTC
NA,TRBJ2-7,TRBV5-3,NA,CARSPTKMYEQYF,TGTGCCAGAAGCCCAACTAAGATGTACGAGCAGTACTTC
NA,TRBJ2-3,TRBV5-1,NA,CASSEGRDTQYF,TGCGCCAGCAGCGAAGGGAGGGATACGCAGTATTTT
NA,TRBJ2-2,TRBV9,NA,CASKRTGRAGELFF,TGTGCCAGCAAAAGGACAGGGAGGGCCGGGGAGCTGTTTTTT
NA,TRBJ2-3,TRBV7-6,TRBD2,CASSLLPASGTDTQYF,TGTGCCAGCAGCCTCCTCCCAGCTAGCGGGACAGATACGCAGTATTTT
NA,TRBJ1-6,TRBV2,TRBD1,CASLQDRVNSPLHF,TGTGCCAGCCTCCAAGACAGGGTAAATTCACCCCTCCACTTT
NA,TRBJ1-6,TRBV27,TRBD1,CASSPRDRDLSPLHF,TGTGCCAGCAGCCCCAGGGACAGGGATCTTTCACCCCTCCACTTT
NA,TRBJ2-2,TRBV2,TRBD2,CASSFSRVARTSATGELFF,TGTGCCAGCAGTTTTTCACGGGTAGCACGGACTAGCGCCACCGGGGAGCTGTTTTTT
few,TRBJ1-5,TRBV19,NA,CASSIGVRAGPQHF,TGTGCCAGTAGTATAGGGGTCCGAGCAGGGCCCCAGCATTTT
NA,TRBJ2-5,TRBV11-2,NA,CASSFGSSGEETQYF,TGTGCCAGCAGCTTCGGGTCCTCAGGGGAAGAGACCCAGTACTTC